The next 18 T cell receptor beta chains were all read from a single sample in a study of blood T cell repertoires in COVID-19. TCRdb's copy holds only in-frame clones and misses some; the assay was immunoSEQ multiplex PCR. The sample includes fewer than 250,000 clones, 90% to 95% of them seen just once. The specimen sequenced was peripheral blood. The source is a man in his fifties or sixties with COVID-19, enrolled during active disease.

The chain is built from TRBV9 and TRBJ1-2; D is ambiguous. The CDR3 is 12 amino acids. Germline assignment: CDR1 SGDLS and CDR2 YYNGEE. V was trimmed by 3 bases and J by 4 bases, leaving 7 bases between them. As DNA, the CDR3 is TGTGCCAGCAGCGGGTCCGGCTATGGCTACACCTTC. Protein: CASSGSGYGYTF. The full variable domain, in which reference TRBV9 and TRBJ1-2 provide the parts outside the CDR3, is DSGVTQTPKHLITATGQRVTLRCSPRSGDLSVYWYQQSLDQGLQFLIQYYNGEERAKGNILERFSAQQFPDLHSELNLSSLELGDSALYFCASSGSGYGYTFGSGTRLTVV.

The chain couples TRBV6-5 to TRBJ1-2; D is undetermined. Germline CDR1 reads MNHEY; CDR2 reads SVGAGI. Trimming removed 5 bases at V and 0 bases at J, with 7 bases between. CDR3 length equals 13 residues. The CDR3 DNA follows: TGTGCCAGCAGTCCGACACCTAACTATGGCTACACCTTC. Amino acid sequence: CASSPTPNYGYTF.

The chain combines TRBV7-9 with TRBJ1-2; D remains ambiguous. The CDR3 totals 16 residues. V lost 0 bases, J lost 4 bases, and 15 bases lay in between. Germline V gene lookup returns CDR1 SEHNR and CDR2 FQNEAQ (reference sequence). CDR3 bases: TGTGCCAGCAGCTTAGCGAGCCTCTCAGGTAGCTATGGCTACACCTTC. It yields the protein CASSLASLSGSYGYTF.

The V gene is TRBV6-5, the J gene TRBJ1-5; TRBD1 is a possible D gene (6 bases). V was trimmed by 0 bases and J by 5 bases, leaving 11 bases between them. The germline CDR1 and CDR2 sequences are MNHEY and SVGAGI. This CDR3 comprises 15 residues. The CDR3 DNA sequence: TGTGCCAGCAGTTACTCCGGGGCAGGGGATCAGCCCCAGCATTTT. Protein sequence: CASSYSGAGDQPQHF.

The chain links TRBV5-1 to TRBJ2-1; 8 nucleotides agree with TRBD1. This CDR3 has 15 amino acids. Germline CDR1 and CDR2: SGHRS and YFSETQ. V lost 5 bases, J lost 8 bases, and 12 bases stayed unmatched. Written as DNA, the CDR3 is TGCGCCAGCAGGTCTCGGGCAGGGGGCATCGATGAGCAGTTCTTC. This encodes CASRSRAGGIDEQFF.

The chain links TRBV16 to TRBJ2-7, with 8 nucleotides matching TRBD1. With V trimmed by 2 bases and J by 3 bases, 3 bases remained unmatched. The germline CDR1 and CDR2 sequences are KGHSY and FQNENV. The CDR3 consists of 14 residues. The CDR3 reads CASSQGTGGYEQYF. CDR3 in DNA: TGTGCCAGCAGCCAAGGGACAGGCGGCTACGAGCAGTACTTC.

The V and J genes are TRBV3-1 (or the pseudogene TRBV3-2) and TRBJ2-2; TRBD2 is a possible D gene (6 bases). The CDR3 contains 15 residues. Trimming stripped 5 bases from V and 4 bases from J, with 14 bases between. Per the germline V gene, CDR1 is LGHDT and CDR2 is YNNKEL (reference sequence). The chain's CDR3 is CASSGGWRGTGELFF. In nucleotides, the CDR3 is TGTGCCAGCAGCGGAGGGTGGAGGGGCACCGGGGAGCTGTTTTTT.

The V gene is TRBV5-1, the J gene TRBJ2-5; 7 bases align to TRBD1. Germline trimming cut 5 bases from V and 0 bases from J; bases unmatched to any gene: 7. Germline V gene data show CDR1 as SGHRS and CDR2 as YFSETQ. The CDR3 is 15 amino acids. The CDR3 region has the DNA TGCGCCAGCAGTTCTAGGGGACAGAACCAAGAGACCCAGTACTTC. Its protein is CASSSRGQNQETQYF.

Concerning this clone: Other DNA sequences in the sample encode the same CDR3. CDR3 nucleotides: TGTGCCAGCAGCTTGGCGGGAGGGAATGAGCAGTTCTTC. This translates into CASSLAGGNEQFF. This chain joins TRBV5-4 and TRBJ2-1; 8 bases match TRBD2. CDR3 length: 13 amino acids. The germline gives CDR1 SGHNT, CDR2 YYREEE (reference sequence). With 0 bases clipped from V and 7 bases from J, the junction kept 0 bases outside the gene matches.

This chain connects TRBV3-1 (or the pseudogene TRBV3-2) to TRBJ1-4; D is unresolved. V was shortened by 1 base and J by 8 bases, with 5 bases between the two germline ends. The CDR3 consists of 12 residues. CDR1 and CDR2 (germline): LGHDT, YNNKEL (reference sequence). This CDR3 reads CASSQAGEKLFF. The CDR3, as DNA: TGTGCCAGCAGCCAAGCAGGAGAAAAACTGTTTTTT.

This sequence joins TRBV5-1 and TRBJ1-2, with D possibly TRBD1 on 5 matching bases. V was pared by 1 base and J by 2 bases, with 9 bases between. The V gene's germline CDR1 is SGHRS and CDR2 YFSETQ. This CDR3 contains 14 residues. In nucleotides, the CDR3 is TGCGCCAGCAGCTTGACAGGTATAAACTATGGCTACACCTTC. It translates to CASSLTGINYGYTF.

The V and J genes are TRBV4-1 and TRBJ1-2; D remains ambiguous. CDR1 is MGHRA, CDR2 YSYEKL, per germline. Between the trimmed V and J ends, which lost 0 bases and 9 bases, there was a span of 11 bases. The CDR3 loop spans 13 amino acids. CDR3 nucleotides: TGCGCCAGCAGCCAAGATCGAGATGAGCGCTACACCTTC. Amino acids: CASSQDRDERYTF.

Regarding this clone: The same CDR3 also results from other DNA sequences found in this sample. This CDR3 reads CASSLVAGASYEQYF. For the CDR3, the DNA is TGCGCCAGCAGCTTGGTAGCAGGGGCCTCCTACGAGCAGTACTTC. The chain couples TRBV5-1 to TRBJ2-7, with a weak D call TRBD1 (6 bases). The V gene's germline CDR1 is SGHRS and CDR2 YFSETQ. The CDR3 contains 15 residues. Trimming took 0 bases from V and 0 from J, leaving 10 bases between them.

The sample holds a few counts of this clone. The chain has TRBV9 and TRBJ1-4; no clear D. Germline CDR1 and CDR2: SGDLS and YYNGEE. Between the trimmed V and J ends, which lost 2 bases and 5 bases, there was a span of 13 bases. The CDR3 consists of 15 residues. The CDR3 DNA reads TGTGCCAGCAGCGTCGGTGGGCAGCCGAATGAAAAACTGTTTTTT. As protein: CASSVGGQPNEKLFF.

This clone was seen more than once but under ten times. The gene calls are TRBV12-5 and TRBJ1-6, with 9 bases identical to TRBD1. The germline V gene encodes CDR1 LGHNT and CDR2 FRNRAP. V lost 2 bases and J lost 8; bases outside the gene matches: 10. The CDR3 has 17 amino acids. This chain's CDR3 is CASGLLRTGAIDSPLHF. The CDR3 DNA sequence: TGTGCTAGTGGTTTGCTCCGGACAGGGGCCATAGATTCACCCCTCCACTTT.

The chain carries TRBV28 and TRBJ1-1; weak D call: TRBD1 (5 bases). CDR1 and CDR2 from the germline V gene are MDHEN and SYDVKM. This CDR3 spans 14 amino acids. The V end was cut by 5 bases, the J end by 4 bases, with 14 bases between. The CDR3 is CASSPTGGSTEAFF. CDR3 DNA sequence: TGTGCCAGCAGTCCCACAGGAGGGTCCACTGAAGCTTTCTTT.

The rearrangement joins TRBV30 to TRBJ1-6; no reliable D call. With 0 bases removed from V and 9 bases from J, the gap between germline ends came to 18 bases. Germline values: CDR1 GTSNPN, CDR2 SVGIG (reference sequence). The CDR3 is made up of 16 amino acids. The CDR3 DNA follows: TGTGCCTGGAGTGTACCGTGGGCCGCTAAAAGTTCACCCCTCCACTTT. Translated, it gives CAWSVPWAAKSSPLHF.

The count of this clone is one. V usage is TRBV7-2 and J usage is TRBJ2-5; D is perhaps TRBD1 (6 bases). The CDR3 has 14 amino acids. The ends were cut back, 0 bases at V and 5 bases at J, with 10 bases in the middle. CDR1 SGHTA and CDR2 FQGNSA come from the germline V gene. Here the CDR3 reads CASSLANRAETQYF. CDR3 nucleotides: TGTGCCAGCAGCTTAGCGAACAGGGCGGAGACCCAGTACTTC.